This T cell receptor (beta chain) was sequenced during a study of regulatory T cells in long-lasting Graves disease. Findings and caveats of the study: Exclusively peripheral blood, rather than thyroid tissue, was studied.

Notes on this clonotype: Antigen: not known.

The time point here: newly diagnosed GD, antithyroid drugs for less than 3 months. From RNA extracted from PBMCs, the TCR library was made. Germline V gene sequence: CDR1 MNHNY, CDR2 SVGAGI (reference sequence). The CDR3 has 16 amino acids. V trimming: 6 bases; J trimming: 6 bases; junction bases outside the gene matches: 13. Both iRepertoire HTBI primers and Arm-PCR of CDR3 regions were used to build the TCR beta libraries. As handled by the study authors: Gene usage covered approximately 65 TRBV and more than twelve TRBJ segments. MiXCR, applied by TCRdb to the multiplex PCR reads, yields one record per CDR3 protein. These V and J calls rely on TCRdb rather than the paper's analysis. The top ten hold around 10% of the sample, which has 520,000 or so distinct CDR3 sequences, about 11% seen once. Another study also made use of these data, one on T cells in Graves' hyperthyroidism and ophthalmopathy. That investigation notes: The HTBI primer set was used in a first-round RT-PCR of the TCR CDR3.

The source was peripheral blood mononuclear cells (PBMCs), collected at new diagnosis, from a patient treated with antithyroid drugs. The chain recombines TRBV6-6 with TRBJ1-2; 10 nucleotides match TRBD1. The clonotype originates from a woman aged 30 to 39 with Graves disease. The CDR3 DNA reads TGTGCCAGCAGCCGCGGGACAGGGGAGGGGGTTCATGGCTACACCTTC. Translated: CASSRGTGEGVHGYTF.